This T cell receptor beta chain was sequenced during a study of CD8 T cell repertoires and HIV-1 epitope variants. The wider study: Controls were a CMV, EBV and flu pool, Ebola AY9, and no peptide. Whole-study findings and limits: Nef KF9 drew about five clonotypes and HW9 one, without TAALDMSHF responses.

Assay used: immunoSEQ multiplex PCR; TCRdb lists only in-frame clones, some missing. This sample has roughly 100,000 clones, with roughly 77% found just once. V was cut by 5 bases and J by 3 bases, with 11 bases left in between. The V gene's germline CDR1 is MNHEY and CDR2 SVGAGI. CDR3 size: 14 residues. This clone showed up just a few times. What it recognizes is unknown. This TCR was sampled from a male donor with HIV. Sequenced material: uncultured baseline CD8+ T cells from peripheral blood mononuclear cells (PBMCs). The gene calls are TRBV6-5 and TRBJ1-5; TRBD1 is a possible D gene (6 bases). The CDR3 region has the DNA TGTGCCAGCAGTCCAACAGGGCCCAATCAGCCCCAGCATTTT. The encoded protein is CASSPTGPNQPQHF.